The sequence of this T cell receptor beta chain was determined in a study of blood T cell repertoires in COVID-19 (dated by TCRdb to 2020 to 2021). With respect to the entire study: Samples from collaborators originated in the United States, Italy and Spain and spanned both the acute and convalescent phases of COVID-19. The repertoires were made available in a free public database intended to serve as a resource for research on the immune response to SARS-CoV-2. The samples were drawn from two sources: the first 160 participants of the ongoing ImmuneRACE study, and 950 to 1,500 subjects contributed by 6 global collaborators. Sample metadata almost always included a de-identified subject ID, COVID-19 status, age in years and sex. The prospective study material was composed of cDNA or gDNA derived from T cells, B-cell-depleted T cells, or PBMCs. Deeply sampled blood TCRbeta repertoires from subjects exposed to, actively infected with, or recovered from COVID-19 were included in the dataset. HLA class I and class II types, where available, came from metadata supplied by the sample provider rather than from assay-based typing. Beyond this particular receptor, the publication reports: Clinical and demographic metadata were provided uncurated, with the amount varying by source and participant.

The CDR3 has 14 amino acids, counting the end cysteine and phenylalanine. The DNA shown is the 42-base CDR3, in frame from base 1. The germline V gene yields SGHTA for CDR1 and FQGNSA for CDR2. V loses 1 base of germline sequence and J loses 3 bases, and the interval between the two ends is 8 bases. At one collaborating source in Seattle, patients were enrolled during active infection and were followed longitudinally through the course of disease. Whole blood was collected in K2EDTA tubes by collaborating institutions according to the institutions' own protocols. For TCRbeta analysis, collaborators shipped samples as frozen whole blood, isolated PBMCs, or DNA extracted from either of those sample types. On this clone itself: The antigen this receptor binds is unknown. Within one base of it there is no much larger clone, and no base qualities were kept.

The immunoSEQ Assay, a bias-controlled multiplex PCR, was used to amplify TCRbeta CDR3 regions from genomic DNA. On the study's bioinformatics: Within the assay, amplification of reference gene primers was used to estimate how many nucleated cells each sample contained. To quantify the absolute abundance of each unique TCRbeta CDR3 rearrangement, sequence reads were collapsed and filtered. For each sample, productive Simpson clonality was calculated as the square root of Simpson's diversity index over productive rearrangements. Held by TCRdb, this immuneACCESS table contains in-frame sequences only and omits some clones. Under half of the omission traces to an unresolved V gene where checked; the cause of the rest is unknown. V and J calls and clone size are copied from that table; D and trimming were computed from the DNA. The sample yields around 100,000 clones; about nine tenths were counted once. The ten largest clones capture around 5% of the sample.

The clonotype originates from a woman aged 45-59 years with COVID-19, enrolled during active disease. Sample: peripheral blood. The chain joins TRBV7-2 to TRBJ2-3; TRBD2 is a weak D gene call, 5 bases matching. The DNA is as follows: TGTGCCAGCAGCTTAGGTTTAGCGACAGATACGCAGTATTTT. This translates into CASSLGLATDTQYF.